A single sample gave rise to the 21 T cell receptor beta chains below, sequenced in a study of T cells in Graves' hyperthyroidism and ophthalmopathy. Amplification of TCR beta CDR3 regions used RNA as the template. The HTBI primer set was used in a first-round RT-PCR of the TCR CDR3. TCRdb itself ran the multiplex PCR reads through MiXCR, one entry per CDR3 protein. The sample carries around 380,000 distinct CDR3 sequences, roughly 14% recorded once. Specimen: blood. These TCRs come from a man aged 30 to 39 with Graves' hyperthyroidism that later progressed to Graves' ophthalmopathy.

This clonotype was counted only a few times. The gene calls are TRBV28 and TRBJ2-7, with 9 bases fitting TRBD1. Germline V gives CDR1 MDHEN, CDR2 SYDVKM. The CDR3 extends over 14 amino acids. V shed 5 bases and J 6 bases; nucleotides not matched to a gene: 8. CDR3 region: CASSTGQGGSEQYF. The DNA for the CDR3 is TGTGCCAGCAGTACGGGACAGGGAGGCAGCGAGCAGTACTTC.

This clonotype was picked up many times. The genes are TRBV7-9 and TRBJ1-4; weak D call: TRBD1 (5 bases). Trimming removed 2 bases at V and 0 bases at J, with 7 bases between. The CDR3 length is 15 residues. The germline V gene encodes CDR1 SEHNR and CDR2 FQNEAQ (reference sequence). The CDR3 protein is CASSLRGATNEKLFF. CDR3 sequence (DNA): TGTGCCAGCAGCTTAAGGGGAGCAACTAATGAAAAACTGTTTTTT.

The V gene is TRBV4-1, the J gene TRBJ1-1; 7 positions match TRBD1. The CDR3 contains 15 residues. The ends lost 2 bases at V and 0 bases at J; junction bases unmatched: 3. Germline CDR1 MGHRA, CDR2 YSYEKL. CDR3 nucleotides: TGCGCCAGCAGCCAACAGGACAGGATGAACACTGAAGCTTTCTTT. Residues: CASSQQDRMNTEAFF.

The table lists this clonotype with many counts. The V call is TRBV12-3 or TRBV12-4, the J call TRBJ1-2, with 11 positions matching TRBD1. The CDR3 totals 17 residues. V shed 0 bases and J 3 bases; nucleotides not matched to a gene: 6. In DNA form, the CDR3 reads TGTGCCAGCAGTTTAGCGTGGGGACAGGGGGATTACTATGGCTACACCTTC. It specifies CASSLAWGQGDYYGYTF.

This clonotype was recorded a few times. The V and J genes are TRBV6-1 and TRBJ1-1, with TRBD1 matching 7 bases. V dropped 5 bases and J dropped 1; count of bases not matched to a gene: 7. The germline CDR1 and CDR2 sequences are MNHNS and SASEGT. The CDR3 has 15 amino acids. The CDR3 DNA reads as TGTGCCAGCAGTAAGACAGGGAAGGGGAACACTGAAGCTTTCTTT. This codes for CASSKTGKGNTEAFF.

The CDR3: CASSLDLRQGLVNEQFF. CDR3 coding DNA: TGTGCCAGCAGCTTAGATCTCCGACAGGGACTGGTTAATGAGCAGTTCTTC. V is TRBV11-3 and J is TRBJ2-1, with D maybe TRBD1 (7 bases). The V end was cut by 0 bases, the J end by 7 bases, with 19 bases between. CDR3 length equals 17 residues. The germline CDR1 and CDR2 sequences are SGHNT and YENEEA.

J is TRBJ2-2 and V is TRBV27; tentative D call: TRBD2 (5 bases). Germline CDR1 and CDR2: MNHEY and SMNVEV (reference sequence). Trimming removed 5 bases at V and 5 bases at J, with 15 bases between. The CDR3 sequence is 15 residues long. The CDR3 loop is CASSPSSGKTGELFF. As DNA, the CDR3 is TGTGCCAGCAGTCCGTCCTCGGGGAAAACCGGGGAGCTGTTTTTT.

The V gene is TRBV28, the J gene TRBJ2-1, with TRBD1 matching over 7 bases. The CDR3 runs 14 residues. V lost 6 bases, J lost 6 bases, and 8 bases stayed unmatched. CDR1 is MDHEN and CDR2 is SYDVKM in the germline V gene. The CDR3 here is CASSTGARSNEQFF. CDR3 sequence (DNA): TGTGCCAGCAGCACAGGGGCCCGGTCCAATGAGCAGTTCTTC.

This clonotype was found many times. The rearrangement uses TRBV7-2 and TRBJ2-7, with D possibly called TRBD1 or TRBD2 (5 bases each). Trimming took off 1 base at V and 3 bases at J, with 13 bases between the two ends. Germline V gene lookup returns CDR1 SGHTA and CDR2 FQGNSA. The CDR3 totals 15 residues. The CDR3 sequence is CASSLVGTSDYEQYF. Written as DNA, the CDR3 is TGTGCCAGCAGCTTAGTCGGGACGTCTGACTACGAGCAGTACTTC.

This clonotype came up many times. This chain connects TRBV7-8 to TRBJ1-5; 8 nucleotides agree with TRBD1. V lost 3 bases, J lost 0 bases, and 10 bases stayed unmatched. This CDR3 has 18 residues. Germline V gene sequence: CDR1 SGHVS, CDR2 FQNEAQ. CDR3: CASSLGAGGEGSNQPQHF. In nucleotides, the CDR3 is TGTGCCAGCAGCTTGGGGGCAGGGGGCGAGGGTAGCAATCAGCCCCAGCATTTT.

V and J are TRBV4-2 and TRBJ2-1; 9 nucleotides align to TRBD2. Germline V gene sequence: CDR1 LGHNA, CDR2 YNFKEQ. J lost 7 bases, V lost 0 bases, and 7 bases had no gene match. This CDR3 is built from 16 residues. This chain's CDR3 is CASSQEMAGGRNEQFF. The CDR3 nucleotides are TGTGCCAGCAGCCAAGAGATGGCGGGGGGGAGAAATGAGCAGTTCTTC.

This clonotype was detected many times. CDR3 DNA sequence: TGCGCCAGCAGCCAAGATGGCAGGGGGGAGCAGTACTTC. Its translation is CASSQDGRGEQYF. The rearrangement links TRBV4-1 to TRBJ2-7; 7 nucleotides align to TRBD1. V shed 0 bases, J shed 7 bases, and the junction held 3 bases outside the gene matches. CDR1 is MGHRA and CDR2 is YSYEKL in the germline V gene. This CDR3 comprises 13 residues.

The chain has TRBV27 and TRBJ2-4; 7 bases agree with TRBD1. This CDR3 is 14 amino acids long. The germline gives CDR1 MNHEY, CDR2 SMNVEV (reference sequence). With V trimmed by 2 bases and J by 6 bases, 4 bases remained unmatched. The CDR3 is CASSLGAGGNIQYF. The CDR3 nucleotides are TGTGCCAGCAGTTTAGGGGCAGGGGGAAACATTCAGTACTTC.

Ten or more counts support this clonotype. This chain connects TRBV12-3 or TRBV12-4 to TRBJ2-1; D gene unclear. The CDR3 has 13 residues. The V and J ends lost 5 bases and 4 bases respectively, with 9 bases between them. This CDR3 reads CASSLSGYNEQFF. The CDR3 nucleotides are TGTGCCAGCAGTCTCTCCGGGTACAATGAGCAGTTCTTC.

V gene TRBV20-1 combines with J gene TRBJ2-3, with D tentatively TRBD1 (6 bases). The CDR3 runs to 15 residues. The germline V gene encodes CDR1 DFQATT and CDR2 SNEGSKA (reference sequence). The ends were cut back, 0 bases at V and 6 bases at J, with 16 bases in the middle. CDR3 sequence: CSARDGRGIKDTQYF. The CDR3 nucleotides are TGCAGTGCTAGAGATGGTAGGGGGATCAAGGATACGCAGTATTTT.

Comments on this clonotype: A read error may be the cause here, since a much bigger clone is one base away. This chain joins TRBV6-2 or TRBV6-3 and TRBJ1-4; D unresolved. From germline, CDR1 is MNHEY and CDR2 SVGEGT. This CDR3 is built from 14 residues. Trimming removed 7 bases at V and 8 bases at J, with 17 bases between. The CDR3 spells CASMLSWGQEKLFF. The CDR3 DNA reads TGTGCCAGCATGTTAAGCTGGGGTCAGGAAAAACTGTTTTTT.

This clonotype was found many times. The chain links TRBV20-1 to TRBJ2-1; a possible D gene is TRBD2 (7 bases). This CDR3 has 14 residues. V lost 3 bases to trimming and J lost 5 bases, with 14 bases between them. The germline gives CDR1 DFQATT, CDR2 SNEGSKA (reference sequence). The CDR3 spells CSARRTRDNNEQFF. For the CDR3, the DNA is TGCAGTGCTAGGCGGACTAGGGACAACAATGAGCAGTTCTTC.

There are a few counts of this clonotype. The V gene is TRBV6-1, the J gene TRBJ1-1; 7 bases fit TRBD1. CDR1 is MNHNS, CDR2 SASEGT, per germline. V trimming: 5 bases; J trimming: 5 bases; junction bases outside the gene matches: 14. This CDR3 is 16 amino acids long. DNA for the CDR3: TGTGCCAGCAGTAAAATAACAACAGGGGTGAGTACTGAAGCTTTCTTT. Its translation is CASSKITTGVSTEAFF.

The table lists this clonotype with many counts. J is TRBJ1-1 and V is TRBV12-5; no definite D call. Germline values: CDR1 LGHNT, CDR2 FRNRAP. Between the trimmed V and J ends, which lost 0 bases and 6 bases, there was a span of 14 bases. The CDR3 extends over 15 amino acids. The CDR3 loop reads CASGLVLGKLAEAFF. CDR3 in DNA: TGTGCTAGTGGTTTGGTATTGGGCAAATTGGCTGAAGCTTTCTTT.

This clonotype was seen repeatedly, ten times or more. The chain combines TRBV12-3 or TRBV12-4 with TRBJ1-2, with D tentatively TRBD1 (6 bases). Trimming pared 4 bases from V and 7 bases from J, leaving 13 bases between. The CDR3 is made up of 13 amino acids. The DNA of the CDR3 is TGTGCCAGCAGTTGGGATTACAGGGTTGGCTACACCTTC. As protein: CASSWDYRVGYTF.

This clonotype was observed a few times. The V call is TRBV9, the J call TRBJ2-2, with a tentative D call TRBD1 (6 bases). V was trimmed by 3 bases and J by 7 bases, leaving 31 bases between them. This CDR3 spans 20 amino acids. In germline, CDR1 is SGDLS, CDR2 YYNGEE. CDR3 protein: CASSAPPNVPGQIKDGELFF. CDR3 nucleotide sequence: TGTGCCAGCAGCGCCCCCCCCAATGTACCCGGACAGATAAAGGACGGGGAGCTGTTTTTT. Drawing the rest from reference TRBV9 and TRBJ2-2, the complete variable domain is DSGVTQTPKHLITATGQRVTLRCSPRSGDLSVYWYQQSLDQGLQFLIQYYNGEERAKGNILERFSAQQFPDLHSELNLSSLELGDSALYFCASSAPPNVPGQIKDGELFFGEGSRLTVL.